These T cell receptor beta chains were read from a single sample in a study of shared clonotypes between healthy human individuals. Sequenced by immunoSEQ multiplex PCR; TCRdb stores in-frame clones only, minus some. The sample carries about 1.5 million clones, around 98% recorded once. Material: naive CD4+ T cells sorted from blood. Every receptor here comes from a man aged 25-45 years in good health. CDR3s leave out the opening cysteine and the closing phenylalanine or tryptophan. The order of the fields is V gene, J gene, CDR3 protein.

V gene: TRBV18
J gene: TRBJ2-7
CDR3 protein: ASSPVMLGGSSGEQY

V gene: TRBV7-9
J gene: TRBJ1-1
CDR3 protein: ASSDAAASHMNTEAF

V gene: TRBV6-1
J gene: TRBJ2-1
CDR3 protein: ASSDGARDFNEQF

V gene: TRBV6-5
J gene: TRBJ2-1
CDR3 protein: ASSYGLAGTWNEQF

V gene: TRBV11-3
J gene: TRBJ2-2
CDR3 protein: ASSIGGTGELF

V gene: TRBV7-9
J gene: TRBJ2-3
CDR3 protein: ASSSNWASGSTDTQY

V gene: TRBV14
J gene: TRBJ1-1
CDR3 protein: ASSQHGTVNTEAF

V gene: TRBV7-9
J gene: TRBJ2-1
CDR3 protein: ASSFLGLALEQF

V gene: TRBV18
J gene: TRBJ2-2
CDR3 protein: ASSPIKLGQGSTGELF

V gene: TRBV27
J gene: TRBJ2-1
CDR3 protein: ASSRHPAGVDNEQF

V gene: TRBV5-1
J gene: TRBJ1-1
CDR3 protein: ASSQTMNTEAF

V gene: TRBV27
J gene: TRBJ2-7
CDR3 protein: ASSPPFAYEQY

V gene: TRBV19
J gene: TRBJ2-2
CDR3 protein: ASRLAGSMNTGELF

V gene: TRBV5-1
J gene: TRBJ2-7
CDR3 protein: ASTLGRSSYEQY

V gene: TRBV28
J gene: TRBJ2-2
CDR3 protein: ASASPVLTGRDTNTGELF

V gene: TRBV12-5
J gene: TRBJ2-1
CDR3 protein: ASVAPGSYNEQF